These T cell receptor beta chains were read from a single sample in a study of blood T cell repertoires in COVID-19. Only in-frame clones appear in the TCRdb table, and some are missing; sequencing was by immunoSEQ multiplex PCR. The table lists 200,000 or so clones, over 75% of them singletons. Source material: PBMCs or T cells enriched from blood (not recorded which). All receptors come from a woman between 18 and 29 years old in a cohort exposed to, infected with or recovered from COVID-19 (not recorded which). Both conserved end residues are part of each CDR3. D genes are given only for firm matches. Clone size is stated in some rows and not others, as once, few, many or a class when expanded.

abundance: NA; d_gene: NA; v_gene: TRBV11-2; j_gene: TRBJ1-1; CDR3nt: TGTGCCAGCAGTAACCGCCCTAAGGCGGGGGCTGAAGCTTTCTTT; CDR3aa: CASSNRPKAGAEAFF
abundance: NA; d_gene: TRBD1; v_gene: TRBV5-1; j_gene: TRBJ2-5; CDR3nt: TGCGCCAGCAGCTTGGCTATGGACAGGGTGGGCCAAGAGACCCAGTACTTC; CDR3aa: CASSLAMDRVGQETQYF
abundance: NA; d_gene: NA; v_gene: TRBV7-2; j_gene: TRBJ1-2; CDR3nt: TGTGCCAGCAGCTTAGGAGGATACTATGGCTACACCTTC; CDR3aa: CASSLGGYYGYTF
abundance: NA; d_gene: NA; v_gene: TRBV5-4; j_gene: TRBJ1-6; CDR3nt: TGTGCCAGCAGCTCGAAATCTGTTCGGAATTCACCCCTCCACTTT; CDR3aa: CASSSKSVRNSPLHF
abundance: few; d_gene: TRBD1; v_gene: TRBV19; j_gene: TRBJ1-1; CDR3nt: TGTGCCAGTAGCAGGACAGGGCCCACTGAAGCTTTCTTT; CDR3aa: CASSRTGPTEAFF
abundance: few; d_gene: NA; v_gene: TRBV6-5; j_gene: TRBJ1-3; CDR3nt: TGTGCCAGCACTTCCCCGGGTGACACCATATATTTT; CDR3aa: CASTSPGDTIYF
abundance: NA; d_gene: NA; v_gene: TRBV28; j_gene: TRBJ1-3; CDR3nt: TGTGCCAGCAGTTTACAGAGGAAGAAGTACTCTGGAAACACCATATATTTT; CDR3aa: CASSLQRKKYSGNTIYF
abundance: NA; d_gene: NA; v_gene: TRBV19; j_gene: TRBJ2-2; CDR3nt: TGTGCCAGTAGTATAGCGGGGGGCCGACCCGGGGAGCTGTTTTTT; CDR3aa: CASSIAGGRPGELFF
abundance: NA; d_gene: NA; v_gene: TRBV2; j_gene: TRBJ2-1; CDR3nt: TGTGCCAGCAGTGATCAAGGGGTCAATGAGCAGTTCTTC; CDR3aa: CASSDQGVNEQFF
abundance: NA; d_gene: NA; v_gene: TRBV27; j_gene: TRBJ1-5; CDR3nt: TGTGCCAGCAGGAATAGGGGGGGCGGCAATCAGCCCCAGCATTTT; CDR3aa: CASRNRGGGNQPQHF
abundance: NA; d_gene: TRBD1; v_gene: TRBV4-1; j_gene: TRBJ1-1; CDR3nt: TGCGCCAGCAGCCATCCCACAGGGGTGAACACTGAAGCTTTCTTT; CDR3aa: CASSHPTGVNTEAFF
abundance: NA; d_gene: TRBD2; v_gene: TRBV10-2; j_gene: TRBJ2-7; CDR3nt: TGCGCCAGCAGTCCTAGCGGAAGTACCTACGAGCAGTACTTC; CDR3aa: CASSPSGSTYEQYF
abundance: NA; d_gene: NA; v_gene: TRBV24-1; j_gene: TRBJ1-4; CDR3nt: TGTGCCACCAGTGATTTACTAGGTGAAAAACTGTTTTTT; CDR3aa: CATSDLLGEKLFF
abundance: once; d_gene: TRBD2; v_gene: TRBV7-9; j_gene: TRBJ2-1; CDR3nt: TGTGCCAGCAGCCTAAATAGCGGGTACTACAATGAGCAGTTCTTC; CDR3aa: CASSLNSGYYNEQFF
abundance: NA; d_gene: TRBD1; v_gene: TRBV7-3; j_gene: TRBJ2-3; CDR3nt: TGTGCCAGCAGCCCTGGACAGGGGCACACAGATACGCAGTATTTT; CDR3aa: CASSPGQGHTDTQYF
abundance: NA; d_gene: NA; v_gene: TRBV5-8; j_gene: TRBJ1-4; CDR3nt: TGTGCCAGCAGAGTTGTCGCACTTTCTAATGAAAAACTGTTTTTT; CDR3aa: CASRVVALSNEKLFF
abundance: NA; d_gene: NA; v_gene: TRBV18; j_gene: TRBJ1-3; CDR3nt: TGTGCCAGCTCACCACCGAGAACCTCTGGAAACACCATATATTTT; CDR3aa: CASSPPRTSGNTIYF
abundance: NA; d_gene: NA; v_gene: TRBV7-6; j_gene: TRBJ2-1; CDR3nt: TGTGCCAGCAGCTTCAACCCCCCGGGTGAGCAGTTCTTC; CDR3aa: CASSFNPPGEQFF
abundance: NA; d_gene: TRBD1; v_gene: TRBV10-3; j_gene: TRBJ2-7; CDR3nt: TGTGCCATCAGGGTGGAGACAGGGAGCGAGCAGTACTTC; CDR3aa: CAIRVETGSEQYF
abundance: NA; d_gene: NA; v_gene: TRBV6-1; j_gene: TRBJ1-5; CDR3nt: TGTGCCAGCAGTGAAAGCACAGGGTATCAGCCCCAGCATTTT; CDR3aa: CASSESTGYQPQHF
abundance: NA; d_gene: NA; v_gene: TRBV6-5; j_gene: TRBJ1-2; CDR3nt: TGTGCCAGCAGCCCAGGCGTCCTTCGAAGGGGCTACACCTTC; CDR3aa: CASSPGVLRRGYTF
abundance: once; d_gene: TRBD2; v_gene: TRBV19; j_gene: TRBJ2-1; CDR3nt: TGTGCCAGTAGTACTGCCCTACTAGCGGGAGTTCGGGGCAATGAGCAGTTCTTC; CDR3aa: CASSTALLAGVRGNEQFF
abundance: NA; d_gene: TRBD1; v_gene: TRBV5-1; j_gene: TRBJ2-7; CDR3nt: TGCGCCAGCAGCTTGGAGACAGGGGGCCCCTACGAGCAGTACTTC; CDR3aa: CASSLETGGPYEQYF
abundance: NA; d_gene: TRBD1; v_gene: TRBV6-1; j_gene: TRBJ2-1; CDR3nt: TGTGCCAGCAGTGCCGGACAGGGAATGGGTTGGGGTGAGCAGTTCTTC; CDR3aa: CASSAGQGMGWGEQFF
abundance: NA; d_gene: TRBD1; v_gene: TRBV3-1/TRBV3-2; j_gene: TRBJ2-7; CDR3nt: TGTGCCAGCAGCCAAGGGGGACAGAGATTCTCTGGGGACGAGCAGTACTTC; CDR3aa: CASSQGGQRFSGDEQYF
abundance: NA; d_gene: NA; v_gene: TRBV5-6; j_gene: TRBJ1-2; CDR3nt: TGTGCCAGCAGCCGTGACTGGAACTATGGCTACACCTTC; CDR3aa: CASSRDWNYGYTF
abundance: NA; d_gene: NA; v_gene: TRBV6-5; j_gene: TRBJ2-7; CDR3nt: TGTGCCAGCAGTTACAACGACAGGAGCTACGAGCAGTACTTC; CDR3aa: CASSYNDRSYEQYF
abundance: NA; d_gene: TRBD1; v_gene: TRBV5-4; j_gene: TRBJ2-2; CDR3nt: TGTGCCAGCAGCCGTCCCGGGACAGTGGGCACCGGGGAGCTGTTTTTT; CDR3aa: CASSRPGTVGTGELFF
abundance: NA; d_gene: NA; v_gene: TRBV6-1; j_gene: TRBJ2-7; CDR3nt: TGTGCCAGCAGTGAAGGAGGTTACTACGAGCAGTACTTC; CDR3aa: CASSEGGYYEQYF
abundance: NA; d_gene: NA; v_gene: TRBV6-2/TRBV6-3; j_gene: TRBJ2-7; CDR3nt: TGTGCCAGCAGTTTGGCGGCGGGACTCCTTACTTACGAGCAGTACTTC; CDR3aa: CASSLAAGLLTYEQYF
abundance: NA; d_gene: TRBD1; v_gene: TRBV6-5; j_gene: TRBJ2-7; CDR3nt: TGTGCCAGCAGTAAGGACAGGGGCGAGCAGTACTTC; CDR3aa: CASSKDRGEQYF
abundance: NA; d_gene: TRBD1; v_gene: TRBV6-5; j_gene: TRBJ1-1; CDR3nt: TGTGCCAGCAGTTACCTGACAGGGGGCTGGTCTGAAGCTTTCTTT; CDR3aa: CASSYLTGGWSEAFF
abundance: NA; d_gene: TRBD1; v_gene: TRBV5-4; j_gene: TRBJ2-7; CDR3nt: TGTGCCAGCAGCGTGGACAGGGGGGGGGAGCAGTACTTC; CDR3aa: CASSVDRGGEQYF
abundance: NA; d_gene: TRBD1; v_gene: TRBV11-2; j_gene: TRBJ2-1; CDR3nt: TGTGCCAGCAGCTACGGACAGGGGAATGAGCAGTTCTTC; CDR3aa: CASSYGQGNEQFF
abundance: NA; d_gene: NA; v_gene: TRBV11-2; j_gene: TRBJ2-7; CDR3nt: TGTGCCAGCAGCTTCGGAGCGGGCTCCTACGAGCAGTACTTC; CDR3aa: CASSFGAGSYEQYF
abundance: NA; d_gene: TRBD2; v_gene: TRBV15; j_gene: TRBJ2-5; CDR3nt: TGTGCCACCAGCAAACTAGCGGGGGGCGAGACCCAGTACTTC; CDR3aa: CATSKLAGGETQYF
abundance: NA; d_gene: NA; v_gene: TRBV5-1; j_gene: TRBJ2-7; CDR3nt: TGCGCCAGCAGCTTGCAGGGTAGCTCCTACGAGCAGTACTTC; CDR3aa: CASSLQGSSYEQYF
abundance: NA; d_gene: NA; v_gene: TRBV9; j_gene: TRBJ2-2; CDR3nt: TGTGCCAGCAGCGTAGCAGGGACGAACACCGGGGAGCTGTTTTTT; CDR3aa: CASSVAGTNTGELFF
abundance: NA; d_gene: NA; v_gene: TRBV4-1; j_gene: TRBJ1-4; CDR3nt: TGCGCCAGCAGCCAAGTCGGCCGGGTCGAAAAACTGTTTTTT; CDR3aa: CASSQVGRVEKLFF
abundance: NA; d_gene: NA; v_gene: TRBV28; j_gene: TRBJ1-2; CDR3nt: TGTGCCAGCAGTCCCCCGCGGACTTGGTATGGCTACACCTTC; CDR3aa: CASSPPRTWYGYTF
abundance: NA; d_gene: NA; v_gene: TRBV28; j_gene: TRBJ1-1; CDR3nt: TGTGCCAGCAGTTTACCTCCTCATCGGTCGAACACTGAAGCTTTCTTT; CDR3aa: CASSLPPHRSNTEAFF
abundance: NA; d_gene: TRBD1; v_gene: TRBV29-1; j_gene: TRBJ2-3; CDR3nt: TGCAGCGTGACAGGGAGCCTAAGCACAGATACGCAGTATTTT; CDR3aa: CSVTGSLSTDTQYF